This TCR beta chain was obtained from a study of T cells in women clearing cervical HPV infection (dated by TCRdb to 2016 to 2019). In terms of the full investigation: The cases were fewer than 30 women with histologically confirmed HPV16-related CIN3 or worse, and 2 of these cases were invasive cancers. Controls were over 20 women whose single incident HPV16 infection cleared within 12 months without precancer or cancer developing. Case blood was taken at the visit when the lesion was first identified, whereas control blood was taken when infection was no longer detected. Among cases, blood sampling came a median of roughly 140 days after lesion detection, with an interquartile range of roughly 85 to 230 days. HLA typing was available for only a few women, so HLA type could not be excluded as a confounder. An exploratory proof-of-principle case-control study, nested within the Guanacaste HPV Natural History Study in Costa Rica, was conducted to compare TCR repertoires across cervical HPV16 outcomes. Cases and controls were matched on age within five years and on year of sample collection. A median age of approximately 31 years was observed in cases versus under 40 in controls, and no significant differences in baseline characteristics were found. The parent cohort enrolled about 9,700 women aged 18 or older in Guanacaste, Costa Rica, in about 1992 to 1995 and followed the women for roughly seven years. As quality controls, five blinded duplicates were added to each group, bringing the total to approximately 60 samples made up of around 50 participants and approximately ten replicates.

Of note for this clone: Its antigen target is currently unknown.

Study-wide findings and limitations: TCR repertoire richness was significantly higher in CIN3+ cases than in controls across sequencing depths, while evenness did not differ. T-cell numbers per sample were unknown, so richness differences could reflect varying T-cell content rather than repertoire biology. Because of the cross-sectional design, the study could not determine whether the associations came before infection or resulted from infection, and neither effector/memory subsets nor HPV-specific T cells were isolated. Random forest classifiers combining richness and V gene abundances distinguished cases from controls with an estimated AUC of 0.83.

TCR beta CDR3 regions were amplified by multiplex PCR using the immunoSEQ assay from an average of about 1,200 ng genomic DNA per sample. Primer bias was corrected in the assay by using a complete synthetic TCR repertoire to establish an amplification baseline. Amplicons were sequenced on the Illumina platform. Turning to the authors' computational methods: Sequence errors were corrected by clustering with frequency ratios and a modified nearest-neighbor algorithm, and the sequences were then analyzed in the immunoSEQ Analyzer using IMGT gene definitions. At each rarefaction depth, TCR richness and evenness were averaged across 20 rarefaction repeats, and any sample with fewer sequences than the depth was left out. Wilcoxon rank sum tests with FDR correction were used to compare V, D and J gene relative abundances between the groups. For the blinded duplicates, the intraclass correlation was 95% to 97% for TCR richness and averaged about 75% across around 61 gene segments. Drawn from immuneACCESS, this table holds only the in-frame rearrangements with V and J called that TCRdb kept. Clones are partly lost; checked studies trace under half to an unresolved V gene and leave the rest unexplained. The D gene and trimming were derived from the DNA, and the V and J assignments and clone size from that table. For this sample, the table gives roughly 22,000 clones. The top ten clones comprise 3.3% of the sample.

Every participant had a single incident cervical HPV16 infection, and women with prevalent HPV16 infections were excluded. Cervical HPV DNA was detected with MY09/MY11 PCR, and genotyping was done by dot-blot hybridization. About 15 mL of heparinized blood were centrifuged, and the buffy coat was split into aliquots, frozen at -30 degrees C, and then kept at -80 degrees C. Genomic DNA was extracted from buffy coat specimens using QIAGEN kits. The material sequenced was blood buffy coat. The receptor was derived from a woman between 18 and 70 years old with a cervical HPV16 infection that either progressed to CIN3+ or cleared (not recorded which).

CDR3 region: CASSPQGLVLEQFF. The sequenced part of the CDR3 DNA is TGTGCCAGTAGTCCCCAGGGACTAGTTCTTGAG. The chain is made from TRBV19 and TRBJ2-1, with 8 bases in between that match TRBD2. The CDR3 is cut off 3 residues early in the read; its end comes from the germline J gene. Compared with germline, V lacks 5 bases and J lacks 9 bases; bases without a gene match: 9. The germline V gene (reference sequence) specifies LNHDA as CDR1 and SQIVND as CDR2. Inclusive of the bounding cysteine and phenylalanine, the CDR3 is 14 residues long. Part of the CDR3 DNA is given, 33 bases translated from base 1.